The TCR beta chain described here comes from a study of cytotoxic CD8 clonotypes in ibrutinib-treated CLL (dated by TCRdb to the early 2020s). Regarding the study in general: The cohort was composed of under 12 relapsed/refractory and about 15 treatment-naive patients; IGHV unmutated status was identified in some 17 patients. Longitudinal samples were available for about 30% of the roughly 86 trial participants. The response samples were drawn at a median of roughly eleven months into treatment, with a range of about 6 to 40 months. Responses were partial in roughly 24 patients and complete in 2; after median approximately 69 months follow-up, around 15 stayed in remission and about twelve progressed. An average of 255,043 productive templates and some 99,000 productive rearrangements was obtained per sample. Every remission and progressive disease sample was obtained while ibrutinib was still being received by the patients. Cryopreserved peripheral blood mononuclear cells were collected before treatment, at response, and at either disease progression or sustained remission. The paper's findings and limits, for the study overall: Baseline clonality exceeded that of age-matched healthy donors and correlated strongly with circulating CD8+ T-cell counts. Public clonotypes were rare and either shrank or stayed stable during treatment, and the rise in clonality at ibrutinib response reflected expansion of private clonotypes. Sampling times were not matched between sustained-remission and progressing patients, and lymph node repertoires were not studied. Clonality rose at ibrutinib response, remained stable during sustained remission, and dropped back toward baseline at progression.

In its sample, this clone was seen a few times. The antigen this receptor binds is unknown. Base qualities are missing; no much larger clone stands one base away. In the paper's terms, the time point label means: approximately 2 years on ibrutinib. For TCR beta library preparation, about 2 micrograms of genomic DNA was extracted from cryopreserved PBMCs. Longitudinal blood samples from CLL patients on ibrutinib monotherapy were analyzed using high-throughput TCR beta sequencing. The patients took part in an open-label, single-center phase 2 trial of ibrutinib monotherapy. On a MiSeq, deep resolution sequencing aimed for a depth between 1 in 1 million and 1 in 200,000 T cells, with each clonotype covered approximately 9.8x on average. TCR beta libraries were generated with the immunoSEQ hsTCRB Kit. As for the original processing: ImmunoSEQ Data Assistant and ImmunoSEQ Analyzer were used for data analysis, and V, D and J genes were assigned according to IMGT definitions. Clonality, which ranges from 0 to 1, was calculated by subtracting the normalized Shannon entropy of productive rearrangement frequencies from one. Only overrepresented clonotypes making up at least 0.05% of each patient's repertoire were included in the public clonotype analysis. Roughly 12 age-matched healthy donor repertoires from immuneACCESS were used as controls for clonality. Sourced from immuneACCESS, this table was stored by TCRdb with only in-frame sequences that have V and J called. A share of the clones is absent; for the studies checked, an unresolved V gene accounts for under half, and the remainder has no known explanation. V, J and clone size were drawn from that table, and D and trimming were deduced from the DNA. The table for this sample lists approximately 130,000 clones; around 84% of them were counted only once. The top ten clones comprise 2.5% to 3.5% of the sample.

The clonotype was recovered from a human donor with chronic lymphocytic leukemia. The sample here was PBMCs, taken after 24 months of ibrutinib treatment.

The CDR3 protein: CASSRQWDTDTQYF. The bases are TGTGCCAGCAGCCGACAGTGGGACACAGATACGCAGTATTTT. The rearranged chain carries TRBV7-2 and TRBJ2-3; TRBD1 could be the D gene, as 5 bases match. The CDR3 runs 14 amino acids, cysteine and phenylalanine included. The retained sequence is limited to the CDR3, 42 bases, with the frame set at the first base. A distance of 11 bases separates the germline ends of V and J, which lose 5 bases and 2 bases respectively. The CDR1 and CDR2 encoded by the germline V gene are SGHTA and FQGNSA.